The subject of this entry is one T cell receptor beta chain. The antigen it recognizes is unknown. No quality values exist for individual bases; no much larger clone is one base distant. The data were taken from a study of T cells in Graves' hyperthyroidism and ophthalmopathy (dated by TCRdb to between 2018 and 2021). Describing the broader study: Peripheral blood samples were taken at initial diagnosis, before any treatment was given. TCR V-J signatures able to tell the groups apart were searched for in a discovery cohort of more than 90 patients, of whom 43 had Graves' ophthalmopathy and about 60 had stable Graves' hyperthyroidism. Prospective prediction of ophthalmopathy was tested in an independent validation cohort consisting of 18 to 20 hyperthyroidism patients and approximately 16 patients who later progressed to ophthalmopathy. The approximately 90 discovery patients were randomly split 7:3 into training and test sets. In addition, the study compared T-cell repertoires in thyroid tissue and in blood from a handful of Graves' hyperthyroidism patients. After sampling, hyperthyroidism patients received methimazole starting at 30 mg daily, and ophthalmopathy patients received high-dose intravenous methylprednisolone. According to the paper, TCR Vbeta CDR3 sequencing was carried out on 135 peripheral blood samples, which came from about 45 ophthalmopathy, 70 to 80 hyperthyroidism and about 17 progressor patients. Overall results and qualifications from the work: In validation, the model predicted progression to ophthalmopathy with 65% to 71% sensitivity and around 72% specificity, a median of around six months before onset. Most expanded thyroid clonotypes (frequency above 0.001) were also detected in blood, a finding suggesting that blood repertoires may reflect thyroid immune responses. In cross-validation, a model built on a 13 V-J signature told ophthalmopathy apart from stable hyperthyroidism with less than 90% sensitivity and roughly 83% specificity, and in testing the same model reached 80%/75%. Sample size was not statistically predetermined, and investigators were not blinded to group allocation.

The TCR beta CDR3 regions were amplified from RNA transcripts. For the first round of RT-PCR on the TCR CDR3, the HTBI primer set was used together with the Qiagen OneStep RT-PCR kit. A second multiplex PCR round built the libraries, followed by size selection and purification. Paired-end sequencing of the libraries was performed with 100 bp reads on an Illumina HiSeq2000. Turning to the authors' computational methods: SOAPnuke was used to process the raw data, throwing out any read that contained adapters or uncalled bases, had a mean Phred below 15, or lacked an exact constant-primer or identifier match. High-quality paired reads were merged with COPE v1.2.5, and unique nucleotide sequences were defined as clonotypes. Clonotypes were aligned to IMGT TRBV, TRBD and TRBJ reference segments using MiTCR v1.1. Only V-J combinations with frequency above 0.0001, covering about 99% of repertoires, were analysed. The TCS score was defined as F50 (clonal expansion) divided by E x V (chaos), with BLOSUM62-based TCRdist calculated between CDR3 peptides within each V-J. Welch's t-statistics and random forest reduced fewer than 600 V-J features to 13, which were used in a naive Bayes classifier (R e1071). TCRdb reanalyzed the raw reads on its own, using fastp at Q25 for trimming and MiXCR for clone calling, and kept in-frame beta chains. Each entry is one CDR3 protein sequence, shown with its most common DNA and genes. What appears here as the V and J calls and clone size reflects TCRdb's work, not the paper's. This sample holds fewer than 400,000 distinct CDR3 sequences; more than 20% were observed only once. Of the sample, about 70% falls within the top ten clones.

Stable Graves' hyperthyroidism was defined as no progression to ophthalmopathy during 18 months of follow-up. Hyperthyroidism patients were aged 18 to 65 years and newly diagnosed, with disease duration of less than 2 months. Exclusion was applied to patients with uncontrolled infections, other autoimmune diseases, pregnancy or lactation. Diagnoses relied on clinical symptoms, serum thyroxine and TRAb, thyroid ultrasound and orbital computed tomography. PBMCs were isolated from approximately 10 ml of fresh peripheral blood by Ficoll-Paque density gradient centrifugation. Total RNA was extracted with Trizol reagent, and quality was checked on an Agilent 2100 Bioanalyzer. Trimming at the junction amounts to 0 bases on V and 3 bases on J, and the germline ends lie 12 bases apart. The CDR3 contains 16 residues, cysteine and phenylalanine counted. Only CDR3 DNA remains: 48 bases, in frame from the first base. According to the germline V gene, CDR1 reads MGHRA and CDR2 reads YSYEKL.

The sample taken for sequencing was blood. This TCR was sampled from a man aged 45-65 years with Graves' hyperthyroidism. This receptor chain uses TRBV4-1 and TRBJ2-4, with no reliable assignment of the D segment. The CDR3 here reads CASSQEGRLDKNIQYF. The nucleotides read TGCGCCAGCAGCCAAGAAGGGCGGTTAGACAAAAACATTCAGTACTTC.